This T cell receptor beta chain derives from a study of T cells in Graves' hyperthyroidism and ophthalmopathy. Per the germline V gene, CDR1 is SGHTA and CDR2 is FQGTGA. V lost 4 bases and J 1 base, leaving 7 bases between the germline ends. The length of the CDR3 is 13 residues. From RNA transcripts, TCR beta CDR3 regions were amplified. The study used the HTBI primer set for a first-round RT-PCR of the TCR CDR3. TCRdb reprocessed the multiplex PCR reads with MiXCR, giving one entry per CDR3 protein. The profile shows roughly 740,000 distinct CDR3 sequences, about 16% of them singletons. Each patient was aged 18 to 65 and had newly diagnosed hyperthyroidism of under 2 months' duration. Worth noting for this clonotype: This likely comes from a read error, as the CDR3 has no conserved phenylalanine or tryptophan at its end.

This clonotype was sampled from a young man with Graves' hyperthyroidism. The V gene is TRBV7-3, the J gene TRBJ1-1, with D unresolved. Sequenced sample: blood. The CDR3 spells CASSWRRNTEAFL. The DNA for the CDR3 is TGTGCCAGCAGCTGGCGGAGGAACACTGAAGCTTTCTTG.